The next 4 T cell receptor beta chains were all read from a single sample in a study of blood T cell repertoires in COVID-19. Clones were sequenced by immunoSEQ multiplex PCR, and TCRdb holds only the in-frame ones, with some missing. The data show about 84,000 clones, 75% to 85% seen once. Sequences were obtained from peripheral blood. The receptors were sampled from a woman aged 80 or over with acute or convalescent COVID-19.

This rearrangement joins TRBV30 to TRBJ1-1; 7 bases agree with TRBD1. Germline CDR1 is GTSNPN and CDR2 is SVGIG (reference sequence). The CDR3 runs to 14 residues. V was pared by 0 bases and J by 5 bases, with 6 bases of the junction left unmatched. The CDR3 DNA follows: TGTGCCTGGAGTGTTCGGGACAGAGAGACTGAAGCTTTCTTT. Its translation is CAWSVRDRETEAFF.

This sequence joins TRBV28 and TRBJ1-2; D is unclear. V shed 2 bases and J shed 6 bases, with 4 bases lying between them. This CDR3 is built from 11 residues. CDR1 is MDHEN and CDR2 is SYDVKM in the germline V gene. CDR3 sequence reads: CASSLRDGYTF. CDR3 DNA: TGTGCCAGCAGTTTACGGGATGGCTACACCTTC.

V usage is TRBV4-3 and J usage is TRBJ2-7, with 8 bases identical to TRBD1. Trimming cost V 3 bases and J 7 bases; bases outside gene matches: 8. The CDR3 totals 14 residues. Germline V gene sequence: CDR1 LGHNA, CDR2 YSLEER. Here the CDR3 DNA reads TGCGCCAGCAGCCATTGGGACAGGCCGGGGGAGCAGTACTTC. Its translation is CASSHWDRPGEQYF.

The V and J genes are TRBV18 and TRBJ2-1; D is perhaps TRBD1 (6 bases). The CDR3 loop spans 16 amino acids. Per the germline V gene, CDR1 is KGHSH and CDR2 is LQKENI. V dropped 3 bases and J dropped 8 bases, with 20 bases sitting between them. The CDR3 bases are TGTGCCAGCTCACCCCTAAGCTTGGGGGCGAGCGATGAGCAGTTCTTC. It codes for CASSPLSLGASDEQFF.